This TCR beta chain was identified during a study of cytomegalovirus exposure and HLA in healthy donors. The PCR employed 60 Vbeta primers together with 13 Jbeta primers. Method: immunoSEQ multiplex PCR; TCRdb's copy keeps in-frame clones and lacks some. Of 160,000 or so clones detected, 60% to 80% appear once; the ten largest clones hold approximately 6.3%. Germline V gives CDR1 SGHTA, CDR2 FQGNSA. Trimming took off 1 base at V and 2 bases at J, with 12 bases between the two ends. This CDR3 is built from 17 residues. Input material: PBMCs. J is TRBJ2-6 and V is TRBV7-2, with a possible D match to TRBD1 (5 bases). This receptor was taken from a man in his forties in good health and CMV-seropositive. DNA for the CDR3: TGTGCCAGCAGCTTAGAGGGGAAGGGGACTGGGGCCAACGTCCTGACTTTC. This gives the protein CASSLEGKGTGANVLTF. Using reference TRBV7-2 and TRBJ2-6 for the parts outside the CDR3, the full variable domain is GAGVSQSPSNKVTEKGKDVELRCDPISGHTALYWYRQSLGQGLEFLIYFQGNSAPDKSGLPSDRFSAERTGGSVSTLTIQRTQQEDSAVYLCASSLEGKGTGANVLTFGAGSRLTVL.